Following are 20 T cell receptor beta chains from one sample sequenced in a study of monozygotic twins with inflammatory bowel disease. TCRdb reprocessed the 5' RACE reads, with one entry per CDR3 protein and no DNA. The sample table includes 300,000 to 400,000 distinct CDR3 sequences. The sample taken for sequencing was blood. The receptors derive from a human donor with ulcerative colitis or Crohn's disease, or a healthy co-twin of an affected twin (not recorded which).

The CDR3 reads CASGKWGTGGNEQYF. This chain uses TRBV27 with TRBJ2-7; TCRdb gives TRBD1 as the D gene, but with no DNA this cannot be confirmed. From germline, CDR1 is MNHEY and CDR2 SMNVEV (reference sequence). The CDR3 extends over 15 amino acids.

The rearrangement uses TRBV6-2 or TRBV6-3 and TRBJ1-1. The CDR3 is 13 residues long. The germline CDR1 and CDR2 sequences are MNHEY and SVGEGT. The CDR3: CASSYSVNTEAFF.

CDR3 region: CASRQRGGRPTYEQYF. V and J are TRBV6-1 and TRBJ2-7; the TCRdb call, TRBD1, lacks DNA for checking. This CDR3 is built from 16 residues. Germline loops: CDR1 MNHNS, CDR2 SASEGT.

The rearrangement uses TRBV5-1 and TRBJ1-1. The CDR3 is made up of 14 amino acids. Per the germline V gene, CDR1 is SGHRS and CDR2 is YFSETQ. CDR3 region: CASSLDGLNTEAFF.

The J gene is TRBJ2-7, the V gene TRBV5-4; lacking DNA, the TRBD2 call made by TCRdb goes unchecked. This CDR3 has 15 amino acids. In germline, CDR1 is SGHNT, CDR2 YYREEE (reference sequence). The CDR3 sequence: CASSLKLQRVSEQYF.

The J gene is TRBJ1-1, the V gene TRBV6-5; the D gene TCRdb calls, TRBD1, cannot be checked with no DNA. The CDR3 has 13 residues. The germline V gene has CDR1 MNHEY and CDR2 SVGAGI. CDR3 in amino acids: CASSRQGRAEAFF.

The CDR3 region is CASSEGDLRGETQYF. This chain links TRBV9 with TRBJ2-5; TCRdb returns TRBD1, unconfirmable since there is no DNA. Germline V CDR1 and CDR2: SGDLS, YYNGEE. This CDR3 is 15 amino acids long.

The chain links TRBV5-1 to TRBJ1-6. The germline V gene has CDR1 SGHRS and CDR2 YFSETQ. The CDR3 is made up of 14 amino acids. CDR3 sequence reads: CASSAGTQNSPLHF.

The V and J genes are TRBV20-1 and TRBJ2-1; TCRdb picks TRBD2, but there is no DNA to check that call. The CDR3 covers 15 residues. Per germline, CDR1 DFQATT and CDR2 SNEGSKA (reference sequence). CDR3: CSARTSGRRWGEQFF.

This chain links TRBV27 with TRBJ1-5; as DNA is missing, the TRBD1 call by TCRdb cannot be tested. Germline-derived CDR1 and CDR2 are MNHEY and SMNVEV (reference sequence). CDR3 length: 14 amino acids. The CDR3 spells CASRFRDTHQPQHF.

CDR3 residues: CATSELDRTGGYTF. The V call is TRBV24-1, the J call TRBJ1-2. The CDR3 totals 14 residues. Germline-derived CDR1 and CDR2 are KGHDR and SFDVKD.

The chain combines TRBV9 with TRBJ2-1; TCRdb indicates TRBD1, and absent DNA this call remains unverified. Germline V gene lookup returns CDR1 SGDLS and CDR2 YYNGEE. The CDR3 has 15 residues. CDR3 in amino acids: CASSVELDRGSEQFF.

The rearrangement uses TRBV5-1 and TRBJ2-7; the TCRdb call, TRBD2, lacks DNA for checking. This CDR3 is built from 14 residues. CDR1 SGHRS and CDR2 YFSETQ come from the germline V gene. CDR3 sequence: CASSLGMAIDEQYF.

This sequence joins TRBV12-3 or TRBV12-4 and TRBJ1-5; checking the TCRdb D call of TRBD1 is not possible without DNA. This CDR3 spans 14 amino acids. Here the CDR3 reads CASSFTGRSQPQHF.

The V and J genes are TRBV29-1 and TRBJ2-1; checking the TCRdb D call of TRBD1 is not possible without DNA. The CDR3 runs to 17 residues. CDR1 and CDR2 (germline): SQVTM, ANQGSEA. The CDR3 protein is CSVESPGPESSYNEQFF.

The chain joins TRBV29-1 to TRBJ2-2; checking the TCRdb D call of TRBD2 is not possible without DNA. CDR3 length: 14 amino acids. The V gene's germline CDR1 is SQVTM and CDR2 ANQGSEA. This chain's CDR3 is CSVTGTAGRGELFF.

This chain joins TRBV12-3 or TRBV12-4 and TRBJ1-2; with no DNA, the TCRdb D assignment of TRBD1 cannot be verified. This CDR3 contains 15 residues. The chain's CDR3 is CASTLTGTGRYGYTF.

The V gene is TRBV5-5, the J gene TRBJ2-7. Germline CDR1 and CDR2: SGHKS and YYEKEE (reference sequence). The CDR3 has 12 residues. The CDR3 region is CASSLVMGEQYF.

V and J are TRBV20-1 and TRBJ1-5; TCRdb proposes TRBD1, but this gene call is untestable without DNA. Germline CDR1 is DFQATT and CDR2 is SNEGSKA (reference sequence). CDR3 length equals 14 residues. The CDR3 region is CSATDGGSDQPQHF.

The rearrangement uses TRBV18 and TRBJ2-3. CDR1 KGHSH and CDR2 LQKENI come from the germline V gene. The CDR3 is 13 residues long. This chain's CDR3 is CASSSTSTDTQYF. Complete variable domain (other parts from reference TRBV18 and TRBJ2-3): NAGVMQNPRHLVRRRGQEARLRCSPMKGHSHVYWYRQLPEEGLKFMVYLQKENIIDESGMPKERFSAEFPKEGPSILRIQQVVRGDSAAYFCASSSTSTDTQYFGPGTRLTVL.